This is a list of T cell receptor beta chains from one sample in a study of Graves' ophthalmopathy and Graves' hyperthyroidism. Each CDR3 protein is one row after TCRdb ran MiXCR on the multiplex PCR reads. The sample has over 650,000 distinct CDR3 sequences, under 50% seen once. What was sequenced was peripheral blood. Source of these receptors: an adult man with Graves' ophthalmopathy. CDR3s include the opening cysteine and the closing phenylalanine or tryptophan. The D gene is left open where the match is weak. A clone size is listed for some rows: how often the clone was seen (once, few, many), or a class if it is expanded.

TRBJ2-5 | TRBD1 | many | TRBV5-8 | CASSIGTGSETQYF | TGTGCCAGCAGCATAGGGACAGGGAGCGAGACCCAGTACTTC
TRBJ1-6 | TRBD1 | . | TRBV5-1 | CASETGTGIHF | TGCGCCAGCGAGACCGGGACAGGCATCCACTTT
TRBJ1-5 | . | once | TRBV5-5 | CASSQDLSGSQPQHF | TGCGCCAGCAGCCAAGATTTGTCAGGCTCTCAGCCCCAGCATTTT
TRBJ2-7 | . | few | TRBV7-9 | CASSLVGVGDEQYF | TGTGCCAGCAGCTTGGTAGGGGTAGGCGACGAGCAGTACTTC
TRBJ2-5 | . | . | TRBV7-9 | CGGSLARETQYF | TGTGGGGGGAGCTTAGCTCGAGAGACCCAGTACTTC
TRBJ1-1 | . | many | TRBV7-2 | CASSPAIDRNTEAFF | TGTGCCAGCAGCCCGGCCATAGACAGGAACACTGAAGCTTTCTTT
TRBJ1-6 | . | many | TRBV6-2/TRBV6-3 | CASAWTANSPLHF | TGTGCCAGCGCCTGGACAGCAAATTCACCCCTCCACTTT
TRBJ2-7 | TRBD1 | many | TRBV11-2 | CASSMGQGTYEQYF | TGTGCCAGCAGCATGGGACAGGGAACCTACGAGCAGTACTTC
TRBJ1-6 | . | . | TRBV5-8 | CASSQQGLYNSPLHF | TGTGCCAGCAGCCAACAGGGCCTCTATAATTCACCCCTCCACTTT
TRBJ1-2 | . | many | TRBV20-1 | CSAGRRATANYGYTF | TGCAGTGCGGGGAGGAGGGCGACAGCTAACTATGGCTACACCTTC
TRBJ2-3 | TRBD2 | . | TRBV20-1 | CSADPSGGSTDTQYF | TGCAGTGCGGATCCTAGCGGGGGGTCGACAGATACGCAGTATTTT
TRBJ1-2 | . | many | TRBV2 | CASSKNPPRGNDGYTF | TGTGCCAGCAGTAAAAACCCCCCTCGGGGGAATGATGGCTACACCTTC
TRBJ2-5 | . | . | TRBV5-1 | CASSKRTVVETQYF | TGCGCCAGCAGCAAAAGGACAGTCGTTGAGACCCAGTACTTC
TRBJ1-1 | TRBD1 | . | TRBV29-1 | CSVRDRANTEAFF | TGCAGCGTAAGAGACAGGGCTAACACTGAAGCTTTCTTT
TRBJ1-1 | . | . | TRBV7-2 | CASSRDYGTEAFF | TGTGCCAGCAGCCGGGACTACGGGACTGAAGCTTTCTTT
TRBJ1-1 | . | many | TRBV7-9 | CASSSMGGGGTEAFF | TGTGCCAGCAGCTCTATGGGTGGGGGAGGAACTGAAGCTTTCTTT
TRBJ1-2 | . | . | TRBV3-1 | CASSQVPRDGYTF | TGTGCCAGCAGCCAAGTTCCCAGGGACGGCTACACCTTC
TRBJ1-4 | . | many | TRBV6-5 | CASREEGRGEKLFF | TGTGCCAGCAGAGAAGAGGGCAGAGGTGAAAAACTGTTTTTT
TRBJ1-4 | TRBD1 | many | TRBV2 | CASSDRQGGGEKLFF | TGTGCCAGCAGCGACCGACAGGGAGGAGGTGAAAAACTGTTTTTT
TRBJ2-7 | TRBD1 | . | TRBV5-6 | CASNDSDRAGQYF | TGTGCCAGCAACGATTCGGACAGGGCTGGGCAGTACTTC
TRBJ2-2 | TRBD1 | . | TRBV19 | CASSMADRGELFF | TGTGCCAGTAGTATGGCGGACAGGGGGGAGCTGTTTTTT
TRBJ1-6 | TRBD1 | few | TRBV6-1 | CASRPGQMNSPLHF | TGTGCCAGCAGACCGGGACAGATGAATTCACCCCTCCACTTT
TRBJ2-2 | TRBD2 | . | TRBV11-2 | CASSTLAGKELFF | TGTGCCAGCAGCACCTTAGCGGGAAAGGAGCTGTTTTTT
TRBJ2-7 | . | few | TRBV9 | CASSHLSGPGRGEQYF | TGTGCCAGCAGCCACCTCTCCGGCCCCGGCCGAGGCGAGCAGTACTTC
TRBJ1-1 | . | many | TRBV12-3/TRBV12-4 | CASSFSTGIAFF | TGTGCCAGCAGTTTTTCGACGGGGATCGCTTTCTTT
TRBJ1-1 | . | . | TRBV5-8 | CASSPQLNTEAFF | TGTGCCAGCAGCCCACAGTTGAACACTGAAGCTTTCTTT
TRBJ2-7 | . | . | TRBV5-1 | CASSLTGLPSYEQYF | TGCGCCAGCAGCTTGACCGGGTTACCGTCCTACGAGCAGTACTTC
TRBJ1-1 | . | many | TRBV12-3/TRBV12-4 | CASSTQGGRAFF | TGTGCCAGCAGTACTCAGGGAGGGAGGGCTTTCTTT
TRBJ1-3 | . | many | TRBV7-2 | CASTLKRGAGNTIYF | TGTGCCAGCACCCTGAAGCGGGGCGCTGGAAACACCATATATTTT
TRBJ2-2 | . | . | TRBV9 | CASTLYRDHGELFF | TGTGCCAGCACCCTTTACAGGGATCACGGGGAGCTGTTTTTT
TRBJ2-5 | . | . | TRBV2 | CASSIGNRETQYF | TGTGCCAGCAGTATAGGGAATCGGGAGACCCAGTACTTC
TRBJ2-2 | TRBD1 | . | TRBV2 | CASSRQGNTEELLF | TGTGCCAGCAGTCGACAGGGTAACACCGAGGAACTGTTATTT
TRBJ1-2 | TRBD1 | . | TRBV5-6 | CASSRGTGGLYGYTF | TGTGCCAGCAGCAGAGGGACAGGGGGCCTCTATGGCTACACCTTC
TRBJ1-1 | . | . | TRBV6-4 | CASSDPQLDRDKVSVAEAFF | TGTGCCAGCAGTGACCCCCAGCTAGACCGGGACAAGGTTTCTGTGGCTGAAGCTTTCTTT
TRBJ1-2 | . | . | TRBV11-1 | CASSLAIEARSYTF | TGTGCCAGCAGCTTAGCGATAGAGGCCCGGAGCTACACCTTC
TRBJ2-7 | TRBD2 | many | TRBV5-1 | CASSLGSGSGYEQYF | TGCGCCAGCAGCTTGGGTAGCGGGAGTGGGTACGAGCAGTACTTC
TRBJ2-5 | . | many | TRBV19 | CASSIDGQETQYF | TGTGCCAGTAGTATTGACGGGCAAGAGACCCAGTACTTC
TRBJ1-1 | TRBD1 | many | TRBV7-9 | CASSRPTGGNTEAFF | TGTGCCAGCAGCCGGCCGACAGGGGGGAACACTGAAGCTTTCTTT
TRBJ2-2 | . | many | TRBV7-9 | CASTIAHPTGELFF | TGTGCCAGCACCATTGCCCATCCCACGGGGGAGCTGTTTTTT
TRBJ2-7 | TRBD2 | many | TRBV12-3/TRBV12-4 | CASSNGLALAYEQYF | TGTGCCAGCAGTAATGGACTAGCTCTGGCCTACGAGCAGTACTTC
TRBJ1-1 | . | many | TRBV19 | CASSIDHSNTEAFF | TGTGCCAGTAGTATAGATCATTCGAACACTGAAGCTTTCTTT
TRBJ2-5 | TRBD2 | . | TRBV15 | CATSTSGRGEYF | TGTGCCACCAGCACCTCGGGACGGGGGGAGTACTTC
TRBJ2-7 | TRBD2 | many | TRBV14 | CASSQWTSGPYEQYF | TGTGCCAGCAGCCAGTGGACTAGCGGGCCCTACGAGCAGTACTTC
TRBJ2-5 | . | few | TRBV20-1 | CSVPGAKETQYF | TGCAGTGTGCCAGGGGCCAAAGAGACCCAGTACTTC
TRBJ1-6 | TRBD1 | many | TRBV7-6 | CASSDTSLTGNNSPLHF | TGTGCCAGCAGCGACACTTCGTTGACAGGGAATAATTCACCCCTCCACTTT
TRBJ1-1 | TRBD1 | . | TRBV5-1 | CASSLGQGASIEAFF | TGCGCCAGCAGCTTAGGACAGGGGGCATCTATTGAAGCTTTCTTT
TRBJ2-5 | . | . | TRBV19 | CASTLGSGYQETQYF | TGTGCCAGTACCCTCGGAAGCGGGTACCAAGAGACCCAGTACTTC
TRBJ1-1 | . | many | TRBV5-1 | CASSLVRGTEAFF | TGCGCCAGCAGCTTGGTCAGGGGAACTGAAGCTTTCTTT
TRBJ2-1 | . | . | TRBV25-1 | CASSESSSSHEQFF | TGTGCCAGCAGTGAGTCTAGCTCCAGCCATGAGCAGTTCTTC
TRBJ2-2 | TRBD1 | . | TRBV19 | CASRQGAGELFF | TGTGCCAGTAGACAGGGGGCTGGGGAGCTGTTTTTT
TRBJ1-5 | . | few | TRBV6-1 | CASSEVYLQANQPQHF | TGTGCCAGCAGTGAAGTTTATCTACAGGCCAATCAGCCCCAGCATTTT
TRBJ2-7 | TRBD1 | . | TRBV11-3 | CASSLDLLGQGSYEQYF | TGTGCCAGCAGCTTAGATTTGCTGGGACAGGGGTCGTACGAGCAGTACTTC
TRBJ2-7 | TRBD1 | . | TRBV6-1 | CASSSGQAREQYF | TGTGCCAGCAGTTCCGGACAGGCAAGGGAGCAGTACTTC
TRBJ1-1 | . | many | TRBV7-9 | CASSQRQNTEAFF | TGTGCCAGCAGCCAACGACAAAACACTGAAGCTTTCTTT